Reported below is one T cell receptor beta chain. Antigen unknown. The PCR was carried out with 60 Vbeta primers and 13 Jbeta primers. Data came from immunoSEQ multiplex PCR; TCRdb stores just in-frame clones and leaves some out. This sample yields around 200,000 clones, of which 70% to 80% are seen a single time; around 2.3% belongs to the top ten. These data originate in a study of cytomegalovirus exposure and HLA in healthy donors. Broader study findings: In most subjects, TCR beta sequences reportedly gave accurate predictions of HLA-A and HLA-B alleles.

The receptor's source is a woman in her fifties or sixties in good health and CMV-seronegative. The sequenced sample was PBMCs.

The CDR3 loop is CASSSPRGTAYEQYF. DNA for the CDR3: TGTGCCAGCAGCTCCCCTCGGGGGACAGCCTACGAGCAGTACTTC. The chain has TRBV6-1 and TRBJ2-7; tentatively, D is TRBD1 (7 bases). Germline assignment: CDR1 MNHNS and CDR2 SASEGT. CDR3 length equals 15 residues. Deletions cut 6 bases from V and 2 bases from J, with 17 bases between.